Listed below are T cell receptor beta chains from one sample, sequenced in a study of T cell responses to AZD1222 COVID-19 vaccine. Measured with immunoSEQ multiplex PCR; TCRdb has only the in-frame clones, and not every one. The sample includes around 100,000 clones, about 90% of them seen just once. Sequencing used peripheral blood, obtained on day 0 of AZD1222 vaccination. The source is an adult in good health. Each CDR3 is given with its conserved first and last residue. Each record gives: CDR3 length, V gene, J gene, D gene, clone size, CDR3 protein, CDR3 DNA. The D gene is left open where the match is weak. Clone size is given for some rows only: seen once, a few or many times, or a class if the clone is expanded.

CDR3 length: 14
V gene: TRBV7-8
J gene: TRBJ1-2
D gene: TRBD1
clone size: NA
CDR3 protein: CASSLGQGNYGYTF
CDR3 DNA: TGTGCCAGCAGCTTGGGACAGGGTAACTATGGCTACACCTTC

CDR3 length: 14
V gene: TRBV5-4
J gene: TRBJ1-1
D gene: NA
clone size: NA
CDR3 protein: CASSTTGTLFEAFF
CDR3 DNA: TGTGCCAGCAGCACAACCGGGACACTCTTTGAAGCTTTCTTT

CDR3 length: 15
V gene: TRBV28
J gene: TRBJ2-5
D gene: NA
clone size: NA
CDR3 protein: CASSLIRSGQETQYF
CDR3 DNA: TGTGCCAGCAGTTTAATACGGTCCGGCCAAGAGACCCAGTACTTC

CDR3 length: 17
V gene: TRBV7-9
J gene: TRBJ1-4
D gene: NA
clone size: NA
CDR3 protein: CASSLARRPAGNEKLFF
CDR3 DNA: TGTGCCAGCAGCTTAGCGAGACGACCCGCCGGGAATGAAAAACTGTTTTTT

CDR3 length: 16
V gene: TRBV5-1
J gene: TRBJ2-7
D gene: TRBD2
clone size: NA
CDR3 protein: CASSSRTSGSSYEQYF
CDR3 DNA: TGCGCCAGCAGCTCCCGGACTAGCGGGAGCTCCTACGAGCAGTACTTC

CDR3 length: 13
V gene: TRBV5-5
J gene: TRBJ1-2
D gene: NA
clone size: NA
CDR3 protein: CASSLPGVYGYTF
CDR3 DNA: TGTGCCAGCAGCTTACCAGGGGTCTATGGCTACACCTTC

CDR3 length: 14
V gene: TRBV9
J gene: TRBJ2-3
D gene: TRBD2
clone size: NA
CDR3 protein: CASSPGGPTDTQYF
CDR3 DNA: TGTGCCAGCAGCCCGGGGGGTCCCACAGATACGCAGTATTTT

CDR3 length: 13
V gene: TRBV2
J gene: TRBJ2-3
D gene: NA
clone size: NA
CDR3 protein: CASRWTFADTQYF
CDR3 DNA: TGTGCCAGCAGGTGGACTTTTGCAGATACGCAGTATTTT

CDR3 length: 13
V gene: TRBV12-3/TRBV12-4
J gene: TRBJ2-1
D gene: NA
clone size: NA
CDR3 protein: CASSLMTPNEQFF
CDR3 DNA: TGTGCCAGCAGTCTGATGACACCCAATGAGCAGTTCTTC

CDR3 length: 13
V gene: TRBV11-2
J gene: TRBJ1-1
D gene: NA
clone size: NA
CDR3 protein: CASSFSGNTEAFF
CDR3 DNA: TGTGCCAGCAGCTTCTCAGGGAACACTGAAGCTTTCTTT

CDR3 length: 15
V gene: TRBV2
J gene: TRBJ2-7
D gene: TRBD2
clone size: NA
CDR3 protein: CASSEETSGSYEQYF
CDR3 DNA: TGTGCCAGCAGTGAGGAGACTAGCGGGTCCTACGAGCAGTACTTC

CDR3 length: 17
V gene: TRBV7-7
J gene: TRBJ2-2
D gene: NA
clone size: NA
CDR3 protein: CASSILKQGPNTGELFF
CDR3 DNA: TGTGCCAGCAGCATACTAAAACAGGGACCTAACACCGGGGAGCTGTTTTTT

CDR3 length: 13
V gene: TRBV12-3/TRBV12-4
J gene: TRBJ1-5
D gene: NA
clone size: NA
CDR3 protein: CASSFSGLQPQHF
CDR3 DNA: TGTGCCAGCAGTTTTTCAGGGCTGCAGCCCCAGCATTTT

CDR3 length: 15
V gene: TRBV9
J gene: TRBJ1-1
D gene: NA
clone size: NA
CDR3 protein: CASSVVGDLHTEAFF
CDR3 DNA: TGTGCCAGCAGCGTAGTAGGAGACCTCCACACTGAAGCTTTCTTT

CDR3 length: 15
V gene: TRBV29-1
J gene: TRBJ2-7
D gene: TRBD1
clone size: once
CDR3 protein: CSVEGTVLGVWEQYF
CDR3 DNA: TGCAGCGTCGAAGGGACAGTACTCGGCGTATGGGAGCAGTACTTC

CDR3 length: 13
V gene: TRBV2
J gene: TRBJ1-1
D gene: TRBD1
clone size: NA
CDR3 protein: CASSGQGNTEAFF
CDR3 DNA: TGTGCCAGCAGCGGACAGGGGAACACTGAAGCTTTCTTT

CDR3 length: 14
V gene: TRBV10-3
J gene: TRBJ1-1
D gene: NA
clone size: NA
CDR3 protein: CAISAVSVNTEAFF
CDR3 DNA: TGTGCCATCAGTGCCGTTTCGGTGAACACTGAAGCTTTCTTT

CDR3 length: 15
V gene: TRBV19
J gene: TRBJ2-1
D gene: TRBD2
clone size: NA
CDR3 protein: CASQVGTSGRNEQFF
CDR3 DNA: TGTGCCAGCCAAGTCGGGACTAGCGGGCGCAATGAGCAGTTCTTC

CDR3 length: 18
V gene: TRBV7-9
J gene: TRBJ2-1
D gene: TRBD2
clone size: NA
CDR3 protein: CASSLMILIAGVTNEQFF
CDR3 DNA: TGTGCCAGCAGCTTAATGATTCTCATAGCGGGAGTAACCAATGAGCAGTTCTTC

CDR3 length: 15
V gene: TRBV19
J gene: TRBJ1-4
D gene: NA
clone size: once
CDR3 protein: CASARQPATNEKLFF
CDR3 DNA: TGTGCCAGTGCCCGACAGCCTGCAACTAATGAAAAACTGTTTTTT

CDR3 length: 15
V gene: TRBV7-8
J gene: TRBJ2-7
D gene: TRBD2
clone size: NA
CDR3 protein: CASSNRLAGAYEQYF
CDR3 DNA: TGTGCCAGCAGCAACCGACTAGCGGGAGCTTACGAGCAGTACTTC

CDR3 length: 15
V gene: TRBV28
J gene: TRBJ1-5
D gene: NA
clone size: NA
CDR3 protein: CASNKPLSGNQPQHF
CDR3 DNA: TGTGCCAGCAATAAACCCCTTTCGGGCAATCAGCCCCAGCATTTT

CDR3 length: 13
V gene: TRBV14
J gene: TRBJ2-1
D gene: NA
clone size: NA
CDR3 protein: CASSAPWHNEQFF
CDR3 DNA: TGTGCCAGCAGCGCTCCTTGGCACAATGAGCAGTTCTTC

CDR3 length: 14
V gene: TRBV4-1
J gene: TRBJ1-3
D gene: NA
clone size: NA
CDR3 protein: CASSPREGGNTIYF
CDR3 DNA: TGCGCCAGCAGCCCCCGAGAGGGGGGAAACACCATATATTTT

CDR3 length: 12
V gene: TRBV19
J gene: TRBJ2-1
D gene: NA
clone size: NA
CDR3 protein: CASSKGGPEQFF
CDR3 DNA: TGTGCCAGTAGTAAGGGAGGCCCTGAGCAGTTCTTC

CDR3 length: 14
V gene: TRBV15
J gene: TRBJ2-7
D gene: NA
clone size: NA
CDR3 protein: CATSRDGLSYEQYF
CDR3 DNA: TGTGCCACCAGCAGAGATGGGCTTTCCTACGAGCAGTACTTC

CDR3 length: 16
V gene: TRBV5-1
J gene: TRBJ2-3
D gene: NA
clone size: NA
CDR3 protein: CASSSGLSALTDTQYF
CDR3 DNA: TGCGCCAGCAGCTCCGGACTTTCGGCTCTCACAGATACGCAGTATTTT

CDR3 length: 12
V gene: TRBV30
J gene: TRBJ1-4
D gene: NA
clone size: NA
CDR3 protein: CAWARATEKLFF
CDR3 DNA: TGTGCCTGGGCCAGGGCCACAGAAAAACTGTTTTTT

CDR3 length: 13
V gene: TRBV28
J gene: TRBJ2-2
D gene: NA
clone size: NA
CDR3 protein: CASSLFRAGELFF
CDR3 DNA: TGTGCCAGCAGTTTATTTCGGGCTGGGGAGCTGTTTTTT

CDR3 length: 12
V gene: TRBV29-1
J gene: TRBJ1-1
D gene: NA
clone size: once
CDR3 protein: CSVVRRNTEAFF
CDR3 DNA: TGCAGCGTTGTCCGGCGGAACACTGAAGCTTTCTTT

CDR3 length: 14
V gene: TRBV20-1
J gene: TRBJ2-5
D gene: TRBD2
clone size: once
CDR3 protein: CSASSGTSEETQYF
CDR3 DNA: TGCAGTGCTAGTTCCGGGACTAGCGAAGAGACCCAGTACTTC

CDR3 length: 17
V gene: TRBV30
J gene: TRBJ2-1
D gene: TRBD2
clone size: NA
CDR3 protein: CAWTSLILAGGYNEQFF
CDR3 DNA: TGTGCCTGGACCTCACTCATACTAGCGGGAGGATACAATGAGCAGTTCTTC

CDR3 length: 15
V gene: TRBV5-4
J gene: TRBJ1-1
D gene: NA
clone size: few
CDR3 protein: CASSLRAAGGSEAFF
CDR3 DNA: TGTGCCAGCAGCTTAAGGGCTGCTGGGGGAAGTGAAGCTTTCTTT

CDR3 length: 13
V gene: TRBV7-9
J gene: TRBJ1-5
D gene: NA
clone size: NA
CDR3 protein: CASSFGMTQPQHF
CDR3 DNA: TGTGCCAGCAGCTTTGGCATGACTCAGCCCCAGCATTTT

CDR3 length: 14
V gene: TRBV19
J gene: TRBJ1-6
D gene: TRBD1
clone size: NA
CDR3 protein: CASGDRVENSPLHF
CDR3 DNA: TGTGCCAGCGGGGACAGGGTAGAGAATTCACCCCTCCACTTT

CDR3 length: 14
V gene: TRBV3-1/TRBV3-2
J gene: TRBJ1-3
D gene: NA
clone size: NA
CDR3 protein: CASSPTVSGNTIYF
CDR3 DNA: TGTGCCAGCAGCCCCACAGTATCTGGAAACACCATATATTTT

CDR3 length: 17
V gene: TRBV3-1/TRBV3-2
J gene: TRBJ2-1
D gene: NA
clone size: NA
CDR3 protein: CASSPRVERGLYNEQFF
CDR3 DNA: TGTGCCAGCAGCCCCCGCGTAGAAAGGGGACTCTACAATGAGCAGTTCTTC

CDR3 length: 13
V gene: TRBV6-5
J gene: TRBJ1-6
D gene: NA
clone size: NA
CDR3 protein: CASTWGGSSPLHF
CDR3 DNA: TGTGCCAGCACATGGGGAGGGAGTTCACCCCTCCACTTT

CDR3 length: 12
V gene: TRBV2
J gene: TRBJ1-1
D gene: NA
clone size: once
CDR3 protein: CASSGDIVEAFF
CDR3 DNA: TGTGCCAGCAGTGGGGACATAGTTGAAGCTTTCTTT

CDR3 length: 14
V gene: TRBV5-1
J gene: TRBJ1-5
D gene: NA
clone size: NA
CDR3 protein: CASSFTGRGQPQHF
CDR3 DNA: TGCGCCAGCAGCTTCACGGGGAGAGGTCAGCCCCAGCATTTT

CDR3 length: 20
V gene: TRBV18
J gene: TRBJ1-3
D gene: NA
clone size: once
CDR3 protein: CASSPFGGQTYPSSGNTIYF
CDR3 DNA: TGTGCCAGCTCACCATTTGGAGGACAGACTTACCCTAGCTCTGGAAACACCATATATTTT

CDR3 length: 14
V gene: TRBV3-1/TRBV3-2
J gene: TRBJ1-1
D gene: NA
clone size: NA
CDR3 protein: CASSHRGGAGRAFF
CDR3 DNA: TGTGCCAGCAGCCACCGCGGTGGCGCGGGGAGAGCTTTCTTT

CDR3 length: 17
V gene: TRBV14
J gene: TRBJ2-7
D gene: NA
clone size: NA
CDR3 protein: CASSQVRGGGPPREQYF
CDR3 DNA: TGTGCCAGCAGCCAAGTTAGAGGGGGAGGACCTCCCCGGGAGCAGTACTTC

CDR3 length: 12
V gene: TRBV11-2
J gene: TRBJ2-1
D gene: NA
clone size: NA
CDR3 protein: CASSLEASDPLF
CDR3 DNA: TGTGCCAGCAGCTTAGAGGCTAGTGATCCACTCTTC

CDR3 length: 16
V gene: TRBV4-1
J gene: TRBJ2-1
D gene: NA
clone size: NA
CDR3 protein: CASSQDVAQTYNEQFF
CDR3 DNA: TGCGCCAGCAGCCAAGATGTAGCACAAACCTACAATGAGCAGTTCTTC

CDR3 length: 16
V gene: TRBV1
J gene: TRBJ1-5
D gene: NA
clone size: NA
CDR3 protein: CTSSQIDRTYYQPQHF
CDR3 DNA: TGCACCAGCAGCCAGATCGACAGAACTTATTATCAGCCCCAGCATTTT

CDR3 length: 16
V gene: TRBV5-6
J gene: TRBJ2-2
D gene: NA
clone size: NA
CDR3 protein: CASGYFKRGYTGELFF
CDR3 DNA: TGTGCCAGCGGATACTTTAAACGGGGGTACACCGGGGAGCTGTTTTTT

CDR3 length: 14
V gene: TRBV14
J gene: TRBJ2-7
D gene: TRBD2
clone size: NA
CDR3 protein: CASSHRTSGYEQYF
CDR3 DNA: TGTGCCAGCAGCCATAGGACTAGCGGCTACGAGCAGTACTTC